The entry below describes one T cell receptor beta chain. Its cognate antigen is unknown. The CDR3 does not end in the conserved phenylalanine or tryptophan, so this is likely a read error. Donors with ophthalmopathy: moderate-to-severe activity, CAS ≥3, NOSPECS ≥4, duration under 3 months. Germline V lookup: CDR1 MRHNA, CDR2 SNTAGT. Losses at the gene ends were 2 bases for V and 3 bases for J; bases not matched to a gene: 9. CDR3 size: 16 residues. This sample was taken from a study of Graves' ophthalmopathy and Graves' hyperthyroidism. Study-wide background: Peripheral blood sampling occurred at initial diagnosis, before any treatment. Points from the study as a whole: Among thyroid clonotypes expanded above 0.001 frequency, most also appeared in blood. Ophthalmopathy progression cases were predicted by the model with 70.59% sensitivity and 72.22% specificity.

TCR beta CDR3 regions were amplified from RNA transcripts. In the first round, RT-PCR was carried out with HTBI primers, and a multiplex PCR formed the second round. In TCRdb, the multiplex PCR reads were re-called with MiXCR into one record per CDR3 protein. The sample carries 45,000 to 60,000 distinct CDR3 sequences, approximately 45% recorded once. The TCR comes from an adult woman with Graves' ophthalmopathy. The rearrangement links TRBV6-4 to TRBJ2-7; 8 positions match TRBD2. Sequenced input: peripheral blood. For the CDR3, the DNA is TGTGCCAGCAGTGACCCCGACAGAGCGGGGGTCTACGAGCAGTACCTC. Residues: CASSDPDRAGVYEQYL.